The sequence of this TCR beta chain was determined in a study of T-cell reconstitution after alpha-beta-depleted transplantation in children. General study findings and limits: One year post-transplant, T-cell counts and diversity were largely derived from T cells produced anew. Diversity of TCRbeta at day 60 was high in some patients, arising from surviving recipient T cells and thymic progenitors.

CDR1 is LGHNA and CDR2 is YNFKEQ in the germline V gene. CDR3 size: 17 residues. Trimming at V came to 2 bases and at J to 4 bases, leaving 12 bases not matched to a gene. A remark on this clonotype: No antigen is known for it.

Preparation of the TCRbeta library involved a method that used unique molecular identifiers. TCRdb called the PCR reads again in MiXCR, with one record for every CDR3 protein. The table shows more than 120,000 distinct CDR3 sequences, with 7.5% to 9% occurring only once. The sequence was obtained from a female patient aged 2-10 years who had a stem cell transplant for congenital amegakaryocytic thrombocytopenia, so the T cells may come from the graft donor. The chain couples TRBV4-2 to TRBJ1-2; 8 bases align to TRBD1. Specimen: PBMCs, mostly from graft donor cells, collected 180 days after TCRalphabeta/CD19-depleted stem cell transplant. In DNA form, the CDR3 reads TGTGCCAGCAGCCAACTTAAGGGAAGGGACAGGCCCTATGGCTACACCTTC. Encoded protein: CASSQLKGRDRPYGYTF.